Sequencing of this T cell receptor beta chain was carried out in a study of T cells after posttransplantation cyclophosphamide (dated by TCRdb to 2016 to 2017). Broadly, across the study: The study tracked T cell repertoire reconstitution by TRB sequencing after myeloablative bone marrow transplantation using posttransplantation cyclophosphamide as GVHD prophylaxis. Samples from 35 to 45 PTCy-treated patients, along with samples from some 16 of their related bone marrow donors, underwent antigen receptor sequencing. Blood from all 35 or so PTCy patients who had 1-year posttransplant specimens underwent TRB sequencing. Up to about 3 additional blood samples from 2 to 5.2 years after transplant were also TRB-sequenced in 3 patients, as was pretransplant blood from a handful of patients. Because TRA and TRB clonality were tightly correlated in roughly 10 samples, subsequent TCR analyses were focused on TRB only. Public TRB sequences were queried against a database of over 3,500 sequences associated with responses to pathogens, tumor antigens, self-antigens and alloantigens.

Clipping removes 2 bases from V and 2 bases from J, with 9 as the unmatched junction base count. The CDR3 runs 16 amino acids, cysteine and phenylalanine included. The CDR3 DNA has 48 bases and is translated from base 1. CDR1 and CDR2 are read off the germline V gene (reference sequence) as LNHDA and SQIVND. Note on this clone: The antigen it binds to is not known. Within one base of it there is no much larger clone, and no base qualities were kept.

What the work shows at the level of the full study, not this receptor alone: At 1-2 months, donor-recipient similarity was low but rose over the first year, and the later blood repertoires were often dominated by donor CD8+ memory clones. Across 45 patients, recipient CMV seropositivity and CMV reactivation were highly associated with TRB clonality; PTCy diversity was similar to CNI/methotrexate controls. The TRB repertoires of T cells infiltrating skin or the GI tract showed only limited overlap with the TRB repertoires found in blood.

TRB sequencing used genomic DNA with the immunoSEQ assay at survey resolution or the hsTCRB kit. As for how the authors treated the data: Initial read processing used immunoSEQ software, and repertoire analyses used the LymphoSeq R package. Clonality was computed as 1 minus normalized Shannon entropy, and a Gini coefficient was also calculated for each TRB dataset. Phenotypes of unsorted samples were inferred by mapping TRB sequences from sorted subsets of the recipient or donor onto unsorted samples of the same recipient. What TCRdb holds here is the immuneACCESS table cut down to in-frame rearrangements. Part of the clones is not present; checked against another copy, under half of the missing clones reflect an unresolved V gene, and the others are unexplained. V and J calls and clone size are as listed in that table; D and trimming were resolved from the DNA. Recorded for this sample are about 7,300 clones; more than 90% of them occurred a single time. Approximately 4.1% of the sample is taken by the ten largest.

On the day of marrow donation, related bone marrow donors gave peripheral blood samples. Peripheral blood and bone marrow mononuclear cells were isolated by Ficoll-Hypaque density centrifugation and cryopreserved. FACS on a FACSAria II was used to sort CD4+ and CD8+ T cells, including the naive and memory subsets. This TCR derives from a woman between 45 and 65 years old in good health and a related stem cell transplant donor. Sequencing was performed on CD4+ T cells sorted from blood. The sequence is built from TRBV19 and TRBJ2-7, with 7 central nucleotides matching TRBD2. The bases are TGTGCCAGTAGTATACGGCCCAGCGGGACCCCCTACGAGCAGTACTTC. Translated, it reads CASSIRPSGTPYEQYF.